This T cell receptor (beta chain) was captured in a study of graft-versus-host responses after intestinal transplantation. Remarks on this clone: The antigen is undetermined.

Findings and limits, study-wide: GvH clones appeared in recipient marrow, some first in ileum or blood. Maximum circulating GvH clone levels tracked with early post-transplant HvG decreases. Within allografts, high graft-versus-host to host-versus-graft clonal ratios were seen among patients with graft-donor T cell macrochimerism.

Lymphocytes from graft epithelium and lamina propria were isolated. Profiling relied on immunoSEQ multiplex PCR, and the TCRdb table lists in-frame clones only, not all of them. Counted here are more than 15,000 clones, roughly three quarters occurring once; the ten biggest clones make up 7% to 8%. This CDR3 is built from 12 residues. CDR1 MNHEY and CDR2 SVGAGI come from the germline V gene. Trimming stripped 8 bases from V and 4 bases from J, with 10 bases between. This chain connects TRBV6-5 to TRBJ2-3; tentative D call: TRBD1 (5 bases). The specimen was ileum tissue, collected roughly 70 weeks after intestinal transplant. This clonotype was sampled from a human patient who received an intestinal transplant, so some T cells may come from the graft donor. CDR3: CASGARADTQYF. The CDR3 DNA follows: TGTGCCAGCGGGGCCCGGGCAGATACGCAGTATTTT.